The rows below give T cell receptor beta chains drawn from one sample of a study of T cell responses to AZD1222 COVID-19 vaccine. Clones were read by immunoSEQ multiplex PCR, and TCRdb kept only the in-frame ones, dropping some. The table shows 140,000 to 150,000 clones, with 93% occurring only once. This specimen consisted of peripheral blood, obtained on day 0 of AZD1222 vaccination. These receptors all stem from an adult in good health. CDR3s include the opening cysteine and the closing phenylalanine or tryptophan. A D gene is named only where the DNA matches it firmly. Clone size is stated in some rows and not others, as once, few, many or a class when expanded.

v_gene: TRBV11-1; d_gene: TRBD1; j_gene: TRBJ2-5; abundance: .; CDR3aa: CASSSDRGTKTQYF; CDR3nt: TGTGCCAGCAGCTCGGACAGGGGGACAAAGACCCAGTACTTC
v_gene: TRBV2; d_gene: .; j_gene: TRBJ1-4; abundance: .; CDR3aa: CASSNNEKLFF; CDR3nt: TGTGCCAGCAGCAATAATGAAAAACTGTTTTTT
v_gene: TRBV24-1; d_gene: .; j_gene: TRBJ1-1; abundance: .; CDR3aa: CATSVRNTEAFF; CDR3nt: TGTGCCACCAGTGTAAGGAACACTGAAGCTTTCTTT
v_gene: TRBV2; d_gene: .; j_gene: TRBJ1-4; abundance: .; CDR3aa: CASSDPPRNEKLFF; CDR3nt: TGTGCCAGCAGTGATCCGCCGCGTAATGAAAAACTGTTTTTT
v_gene: TRBV11-3; d_gene: .; j_gene: TRBJ2-7; abundance: .; CDR3aa: CASSNTNEQYF; CDR3nt: TGTGCCAGCAGTAATACGAACGAGCAGTACTTC
v_gene: TRBV20-1; d_gene: .; j_gene: TRBJ2-7; abundance: .; CDR3aa: CSAPRNYEQYF; CDR3nt: TGCAGTGCTCCCCGGAACTACGAGCAGTACTTC
v_gene: TRBV2; d_gene: TRBD2; j_gene: TRBJ2-7; abundance: .; CDR3aa: CASSTLAGHYEQYF; CDR3nt: TGTGCCAGCAGTACATTAGCGGGGCACTACGAGCAGTACTTC
v_gene: TRBV4-1; d_gene: .; j_gene: TRBJ1-4; abundance: .; CDR3aa: CASSQGGTDLGEKLFF; CDR3nt: TGCGCCAGCAGCCAAGGGGGGACGGACCTCGGGGAAAAACTGTTTTTT
v_gene: TRBV6-6; d_gene: .; j_gene: TRBJ1-5; abundance: .; CDR3aa: CASSFTGMSNQPQHF; CDR3nt: TGTGCCAGCAGTTTCACAGGGATGAGCAATCAGCCCCAGCATTTT
v_gene: TRBV6-5; d_gene: TRBD1; j_gene: TRBJ2-5; abundance: .; CDR3aa: CASTDRGAETQYF; CDR3nt: TGTGCCAGCACGGACAGGGGAGCAGAGACCCAGTACTTC
v_gene: TRBV7-2; d_gene: .; j_gene: TRBJ1-4; abundance: .; CDR3aa: CASSLGARVGFATNEKLFF; CDR3nt: TGTGCCAGCAGCTTAGGCGCAAGGGTAGGGTTTGCAACTAATGAAAAACTGTTTTTT
v_gene: TRBV6-2/TRBV6-3; d_gene: .; j_gene: TRBJ2-3; abundance: once; CDR3aa: CASSDHLRLDTQYF; CDR3nt: TGTGCCAGCAGCGACCACCTACGCTTGGATACGCAGTATTTT
v_gene: TRBV5-4; d_gene: .; j_gene: TRBJ2-3; abundance: once; CDR3aa: CASSFRGGPVYF; CDR3nt: TGTGCCAGCAGCTTCCGAGGGGGGCCCGTCTATTTT